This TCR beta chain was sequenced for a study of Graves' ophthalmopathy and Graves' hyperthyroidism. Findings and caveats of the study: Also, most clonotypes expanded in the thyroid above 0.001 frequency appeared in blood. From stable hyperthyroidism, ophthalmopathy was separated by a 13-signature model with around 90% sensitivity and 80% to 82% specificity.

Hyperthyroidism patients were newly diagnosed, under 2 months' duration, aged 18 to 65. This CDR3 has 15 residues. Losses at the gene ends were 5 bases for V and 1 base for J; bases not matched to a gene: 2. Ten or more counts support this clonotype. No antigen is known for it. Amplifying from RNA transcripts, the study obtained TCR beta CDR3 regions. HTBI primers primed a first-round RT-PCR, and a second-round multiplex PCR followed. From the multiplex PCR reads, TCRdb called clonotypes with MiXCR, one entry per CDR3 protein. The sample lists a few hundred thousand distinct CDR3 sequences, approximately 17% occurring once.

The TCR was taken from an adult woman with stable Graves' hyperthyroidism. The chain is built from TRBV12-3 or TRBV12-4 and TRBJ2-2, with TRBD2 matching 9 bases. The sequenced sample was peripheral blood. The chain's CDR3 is CASSRAGGNTGELFF. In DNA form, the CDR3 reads TGTGCCAGCAGTAGAGCGGGAGGGAACACCGGGGAGCTGTTTTTT.